This T cell receptor beta chain was found in a study of cytomegalovirus exposure and HLA in healthy donors. Germline CDR1 is SGHTA and CDR2 is FQGTGA. Trimming shortened V by 5 bases and J by 3 bases, and 11 bases separated the two germline ends. The CDR3 length is 13 residues. Assay used: immunoSEQ multiplex PCR; TCRdb lists only in-frame clones, some missing. The profile shows around 150,000 clones, roughly nine tenths of them singletons. V is TRBV7-3 and J is TRBJ2-7; a possible D gene is TRBD1 (6 bases). This clonotype was sampled from a woman aged 25 to 39 in good health and CMV-seronegative. Source material: PBMCs. CDR3 DNA: TGTGCCAGCAGCCCAGGGGACGGCTACGAGCAGTACTTC. This translates into CASSPGDGYEQYF.